This T cell receptor (beta chain) was recovered during a study of molecular identifiers for immune sequencing clone quantification. In this sample, this clonotype turned up a few times. The germline gives CDR1 MGHRA, CDR2 YSYEKL. This CDR3 region has 14 residues. V lost 3 bases and J lost 6; bases outside the gene matches: 3. Each CDR3 protein is one row after TCRdb ran MiXCR on the PCR reads. The sample yields some 590,000 distinct CDR3 sequences, around 25% seen once. The source material was naive CD8+ T cells from blood, with Jurkat cell RNA spiked in. Indicated subset: FACS-sorted CD8+CD4-CCR7+CD45RA+ naive T cells. The chain has TRBV4-1 and TRBJ1-1; 11 nucleotides align to TRBD1. The source of this sequence is a human donor in good health. Some libraries in this study had Jurkat cell RNA spiked in. The CDR3: CASSHGDRGSEAFF. In nucleotides, the CDR3 is TGCGCCAGCAGCCACGGGGACAGGGGGTCTGAAGCTTTCTTT.